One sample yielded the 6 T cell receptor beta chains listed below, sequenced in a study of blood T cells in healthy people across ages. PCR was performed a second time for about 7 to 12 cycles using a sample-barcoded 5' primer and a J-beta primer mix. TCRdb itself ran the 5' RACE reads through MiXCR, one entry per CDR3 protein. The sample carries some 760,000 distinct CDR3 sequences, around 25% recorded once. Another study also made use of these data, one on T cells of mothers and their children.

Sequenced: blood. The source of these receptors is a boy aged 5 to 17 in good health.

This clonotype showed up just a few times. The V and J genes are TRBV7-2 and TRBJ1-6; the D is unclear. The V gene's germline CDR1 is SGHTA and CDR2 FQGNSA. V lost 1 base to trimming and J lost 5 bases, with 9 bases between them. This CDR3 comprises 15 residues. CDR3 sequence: CASSLDRANNSPLHF. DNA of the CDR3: TGTGCCAGCAGCTTAGACCGGGCCAATAATTCACCCCTCCACTTT.

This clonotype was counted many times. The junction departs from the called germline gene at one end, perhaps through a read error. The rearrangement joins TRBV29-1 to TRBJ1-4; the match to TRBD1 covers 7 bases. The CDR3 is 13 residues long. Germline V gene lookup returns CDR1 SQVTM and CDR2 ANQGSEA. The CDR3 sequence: CSARDRTDEKLFF. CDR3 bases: TGCAGCGCACGGGACAGAACTGATGAAAAACTGTTTTTT.

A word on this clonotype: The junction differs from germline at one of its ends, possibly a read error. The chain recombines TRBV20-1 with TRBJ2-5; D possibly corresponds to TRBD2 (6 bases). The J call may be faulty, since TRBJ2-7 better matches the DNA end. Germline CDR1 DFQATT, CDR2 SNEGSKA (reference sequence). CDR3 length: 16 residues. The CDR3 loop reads CSAPSSSAGSSCEQYF. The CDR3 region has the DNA TGCAGTGCCCCCTCATCGTCGGCGGGGAGCTCCTGCGAGCAGTACTTC.

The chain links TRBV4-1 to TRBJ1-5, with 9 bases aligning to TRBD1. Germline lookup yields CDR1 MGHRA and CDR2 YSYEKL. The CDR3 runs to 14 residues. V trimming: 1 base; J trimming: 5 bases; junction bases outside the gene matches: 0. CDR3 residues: CASSQGDRDQPQHF. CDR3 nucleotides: TGCGCCAGCAGCCAAGGGGACAGGGATCAGCCCCAGCATTTT.

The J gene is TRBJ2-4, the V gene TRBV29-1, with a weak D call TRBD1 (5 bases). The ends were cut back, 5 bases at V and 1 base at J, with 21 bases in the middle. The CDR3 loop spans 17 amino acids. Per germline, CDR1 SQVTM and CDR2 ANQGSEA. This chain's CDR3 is CSVYDPPGLGAKNIQYF. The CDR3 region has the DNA TGCAGCGTTTACGATCCGCCAGGGCTAGGGGCCAAAAACATTCAGTACTTC.

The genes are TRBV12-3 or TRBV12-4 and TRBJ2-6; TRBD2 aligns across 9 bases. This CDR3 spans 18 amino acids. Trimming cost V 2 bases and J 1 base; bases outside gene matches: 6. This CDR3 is CASSLWSSGKSGANVLTF. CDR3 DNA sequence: TGTGCCAGCAGTTTATGGTCTAGCGGGAAGTCTGGGGCCAACGTCCTGACTTTC.